These 28 T cell receptor beta chains were all obtained from the same sample, sequenced in a study of cytomegalovirus exposure and HLA in healthy donors. The PCR made use of 60 Vbeta and 13 Jbeta primers. The table came from immunoSEQ multiplex PCR; TCRdb's copy has only in-frame clones and leaves some out. Its table records roughly 150,000 clones. Sequenced: PBMCs. Source of these receptors: a woman in her 50s in good health and CMV-seronegative.

The chain uses TRBV6-5 and TRBJ2-1, with a weak D call TRBD2 (5 bases). This CDR3 has 13 residues. V was shortened by 0 bases and J by 13 bases, with 13 bases between the two germline ends. Germline-derived CDR1 and CDR2 are MNHEY and SVGAGI. Here the CDR3 reads CASSYSAPSKQFF. The CDR3 coding sequence is TGTGCCAGCAGTTACTCCGCCCCTAGCAAACAGTTCTTC.

The rearrangement uses TRBV6-5 and TRBJ2-1, with TRBD2 identical over 12 bases. J was trimmed by 9 bases and V by 4 bases; bases with no gene match: 10. This CDR3 is built from 16 residues. Looked up from germline, CDR1 is MNHEY and CDR2 is SVGAGI. CDR3 in amino acids: CASSFLAGGIRGEQFF. For the CDR3, the DNA is TGTGCCAGCAGTTTTCTAGCGGGGGGGATCAGGGGTGAGCAGTTCTTC.

The rearrangement joins TRBV10-3 to TRBJ2-3; D is uncertain. The germline V gene encodes CDR1 ENHRY and CDR2 SYGVKD. The CDR3 extends over 16 amino acids. The germline V and J ends were trimmed by 0 bases and 0 bases, with 10 bases remaining between them. The CDR3 sequence: CAISESRGSSTDTQYF. The CDR3 region has the DNA TGTGCCATCAGTGAGTCTAGAGGTTCTAGCACAGATACGCAGTATTTT.

This chain links TRBV18 with TRBJ1-2, with TRBD1 matching 9 bases. The CDR3 runs 15 residues. CDR1 KGHSH and CDR2 LQKENI come from the germline V gene. V lost 2 bases and J lost 8; bases outside the gene matches: 9. The CDR3 spells CASSPNSGQGGGYTF. CDR3 DNA sequence: TGTGCCAGCTCACCAAATTCGGGACAGGGTGGCGGCTACACCTTC.

The V and J genes are TRBV13 and TRBJ2-5, with D tentatively TRBD1 (6 bases). The last part of the DNA fits TRBJ2-7 better; the J call may be wrong. The CDR3 is 14 amino acids. Germline-derived CDR1 and CDR2 are PRHDT and FYEKMQ (reference sequence). CDR3 loop: CASSLAWDIYEQYF. CDR3 DNA sequence: TGTGCCAGCAGCTTAGCCTGGGACATCTACGAGCAGTACTTC.

The V gene is TRBV5-6, the J gene TRBJ2-7; weak D call: TRBD1 (6 bases). This CDR3 spans 13 amino acids. The V gene's germline CDR1 is SGHDT and CDR2 YYEEEE. V was pared by 4 bases and J by 3 bases, with 11 bases between. The DNA of the CDR3 is TGTGCCAGCAGCCGAGGACAGAACTACGAGCAGTACTTC. This gives the protein CASSRGQNYEQYF.

The chain combines TRBV9 with TRBJ2-3; D unresolved. The CDR3 has 13 residues. Trimming shortened V by 6 bases and J by 6 bases, and 14 bases separated the two germline ends. Germline CDR1 and CDR2: SGDLS and YYNGEE. The CDR3: CASTGRSGDTQYF. As DNA, the CDR3 is TGTGCCAGCACCGGCAGGTCTGGCGATACGCAGTATTTT.

This chain links TRBV4-2 with TRBJ1-4, with no clear D. CDR1 and CDR2 (germline): LGHNA, YNFKEQ. This CDR3 comprises 12 residues. The V end was cut by 2 bases, the J end by 15 bases, with 13 bases between. The CDR3 region is CASSQNEGGVFF. For the CDR3, the DNA is TGTGCCAGCAGCCAAAATGAGGGAGGAGTGTTTTTT.

This sequence joins TRBV6-1 and TRBJ2-1; TRBD1 matches 10 bases. The CDR3 totals 16 residues. V dropped 4 bases and J dropped 4; count of bases not matched to a gene: 7. Germline CDR1 is MNHNS and CDR2 is SASEGT. The CDR3 DNA is TGTGCCAGCAGTGCGCGACAGGGGGCATCGTACAATGAGCAGTTCTTC. This codes for CASSARQGASYNEQFF.

This chain joins TRBV10-3 and TRBJ2-3; 10 nucleotides match TRBD2. Germline V CDR1 and CDR2: ENHRY, SYGVKD. This CDR3 is built from 16 residues. V was clipped by 8 bases and J by 2 bases; unmatched bases: 10. The CDR3 loop reads CAIGRPSGSLTDTQYF. CDR3 DNA: TGTGCCATCGGGAGGCCTAGCGGGAGCCTCACAGATACGCAGTATTTT.

The chain joins TRBV6-5 to TRBJ1-1; 9 nucleotides line up with TRBD1. The V and J ends lost 2 bases and 5 bases, in that order; junction bases with no gene match: 9. This CDR3 comprises 16 residues. Germline V gene lookup returns CDR1 MNHEY and CDR2 SVGAGI. As DNA, the CDR3 is TGTGCCAGCAGTTACCTAACGGGACAGGGTGGAACTGAAGCTTTCTTT. Its protein product is CASSYLTGQGGTEAFF.

J is TRBJ1-5 and V is TRBV5-6; 9 bases are a match to TRBD1. V lost 2 bases and J lost 5; bases outside the gene matches: 2. CDR1 SGHDT and CDR2 YYEEEE come from the germline V gene. CDR3 length: 14 amino acids. CDR3 in DNA: TGTGCCAGCAGCTTTGGGACAGGGCATCAGCCCCAGCATTTT. Translation gives CASSFGTGHQPQHF.

This rearrangement joins TRBV27 to TRBJ1-4; the match to TRBD1 covers 7 bases. Germline V CDR1 and CDR2: MNHEY, SMNVEV (reference sequence). V was pared by 2 bases and J by 7 bases, with 4 bases of the junction left unmatched. The CDR3 is 14 residues long. The CDR3, as DNA: TGTGCCAGCAGTTTAAGGCAGGGGGTTGAAAAACTGTTTTTT. This codes for CASSLRQGVEKLFF.

The chain couples TRBV7-3 to TRBJ2-3; weak D call: TRBD2 (5 bases). This CDR3 spans 15 amino acids. CDR1 SGHTA and CDR2 FQGTGA come from the germline V gene. V was clipped by 4 bases and J by 6 bases, with 17 bases between them. The CDR3 reads CASSSGLTVRDTQYF. In DNA form, the CDR3 reads TGTGCCAGCAGCTCCGGACTGACGGTTAGGGATACGCAGTATTTT.

The chain links TRBV7-8 to TRBJ2-7, with D possibly matching TRBD1 (6 bases). Germline CDR1 and CDR2: SGHVS and FQNEAQ. Deletions cut 4 bases from V and 3 bases from J, with 10 bases between. This CDR3 comprises 13 residues. The CDR3 is CASSYGQYYEQYF. CDR3 sequence (DNA): TGTGCCAGCAGCTATGGACAGTACTACGAGCAGTACTTC.

The gene calls are TRBV11-1 and TRBJ2-7; 8 bases map to TRBD1. Trimming at V came to 5 bases and at J to 4 bases, leaving 4 bases not matched to a gene. This CDR3 spans 13 amino acids. Germline CDR1 reads SGHAT; CDR2 reads FQDESV (reference sequence). This CDR3 reads CASSPTGAYEQYF. CDR3 coding DNA: TGTGCCAGCAGCCCGACAGGGGCTTACGAGCAGTACTTC.

The CDR3 sequence is CASSSPIVTGNGYTF. CDR3 nucleotide sequence: TGTGCCAGCAGTTCCCCGATCGTCACGGGGAATGGCTACACCTTC. The V and J genes are TRBV28 and TRBJ1-2; no clear D gene. Trimming left V 4 bases short and J 6 bases short, with 18 bases between. The CDR3 runs to 15 residues. Per germline, CDR1 MDHEN and CDR2 SYDVKM.

The gene calls are TRBV11-3 and TRBJ2-2; D remains ambiguous. Germline values: CDR1 SGHNT, CDR2 YENEEA. V was trimmed by 2 bases and J by 4 bases, leaving 5 bases between them. The length of the CDR3 is 13 residues. CDR3 loop: CASSLSSTGELFF. CDR3 coding DNA: TGTGCCAGCAGCTTATCCTCCACCGGGGAGCTGTTTTTT.

This chain joins TRBV9 and TRBJ2-3, with TRBD2 matching over 10 bases. The CDR3 is 16 amino acids. V shed 4 bases, J shed 0 bases, and the junction held 5 bases outside the gene matches. From germline, CDR1 is SGDLS and CDR2 YYNGEE. CDR3 nucleotides: TGTGCCAGCAGCCCTCGGACTAGCGGAAGCACAGATACGCAGTATTTT. As protein: CASSPRTSGSTDTQYF.

The V gene is TRBV28, the J gene TRBJ2-7; 11 bases match TRBD1. CDR3 length: 15 residues. Per the germline V gene, CDR1 is MDHEN and CDR2 is SYDVKM. V lost 5 bases to trimming and J lost 3 bases; unmatched junction nucleotides: 6. The CDR3 spells CASSPGQGAYYEQYF. CDR3 bases: TGTGCCAGCAGTCCCGGACAGGGGGCTTACTACGAGCAGTACTTC.

The rearrangement uses TRBV7-2 and TRBJ1-2, with a weak D call TRBD1 (6 bases). V was trimmed by 5 bases and J by 0 bases, leaving 13 bases between them. Germline loops: CDR1 SGHTA, CDR2 FQGNSA. CDR3 length: 15 amino acids. DNA for the CDR3: TGTGCCAGCAGCCTTGGGACACCTTCTAACTATGGCTACACCTTC. Amino acids: CASSLGTPSNYGYTF.

CDR3 sequence reads: CASSFGGDGYTF. The CDR3 nucleotides read TGTGCCAGCAGTTTCGGAGGGGATGGCTACACCTTC. The rearrangement uses TRBV28 and TRBJ1-2, with TRBD1 as a possible D gene (5 bases). This CDR3 is 12 amino acids long. In germline, CDR1 is MDHEN, CDR2 SYDVKM. V lost 3 bases, J lost 6 bases, and 8 bases lay in between.

V is TRBV27 and J is TRBJ2-7, with 7 nucleotides matching TRBD1. Germline trimming cut 5 bases from V and 1 base from J; bases unmatched to any gene: 5. Germline lookup yields CDR1 MNHEY and CDR2 SMNVEV (reference sequence). The CDR3 totals 14 residues. This CDR3 reads CASSRTGPSYEQYF. The CDR3 region has the DNA TGTGCCAGCAGTCGGACAGGACCTTCCTACGAGCAGTACTTC.

The genes are TRBV5-6 and TRBJ2-5; weak D call: TRBD1 (5 bases). Per the germline V gene, CDR1 is SGHDT and CDR2 is YYEEEE. V was cut by 1 base and J by 3 bases, with 7 bases left in between. CDR3 size: 13 residues. CDR3 nucleotides: TGTGCCAGCAGCTTGCTAGGGGAAGAGACCCAGTACTTC. Amino acid sequence: CASSLLGEETQYF.

The gene calls are TRBV7-2 and TRBJ2-1, with 10 positions matching TRBD2. Looked up from germline, CDR1 is SGHTA and CDR2 is FQGNSA. The trim removed 3 bases at V and 1 base at J, leaving 6 bases unmatched. The length of the CDR3 is 17 residues. The CDR3 region is CASSFKAGGNSYNEQFF. CDR3 nucleotides: TGTGCCAGCAGCTTTAAAGCGGGGGGGAATTCCTACAATGAGCAGTTCTTC.

V usage is TRBV5-1 and J usage is TRBJ2-7; 8 nucleotides agree with TRBD1. The junction had 3 bases not matched to a gene; V was cut back by 5 bases and J by 2 bases. The CDR3 consists of 13 residues. CDR1 and CDR2 from the germline V gene are SGHRS and YFSETQ. The CDR3 here is CASRPGQAYEQYF. The CDR3, as DNA: TGCGCCAGCAGACCGGGACAGGCCTACGAGCAGTACTTC.

The chain recombines TRBV5-4 with TRBJ1-2, with a weak D call TRBD1 (6 bases). V lost 0 bases and J lost 4, with 7 bases in between. Germline CDR1 reads SGHNT; CDR2 reads YYREEE (reference sequence). The CDR3 is 13 amino acids. CDR3 bases: TGTGCCAGCAGCTTGGAGACAGGCTATGGCTACACCTTC. Residues: CASSLETGYGYTF.

The V call is TRBV19, the J call TRBJ1-3; 9 bases are shared with TRBD1. Germline values: CDR1 LNHDA, CDR2 SQIVND (reference sequence). CDR3 size: 16 residues. The ends lost 5 bases at V and 1 base at J; junction bases unmatched: 6. The CDR3 DNA reads TGTGCCAGTAGTGCGGACAGGGGCAGTTCTGGAAACACCATATATTTT. It codes for CASSADRGSSGNTIYF.